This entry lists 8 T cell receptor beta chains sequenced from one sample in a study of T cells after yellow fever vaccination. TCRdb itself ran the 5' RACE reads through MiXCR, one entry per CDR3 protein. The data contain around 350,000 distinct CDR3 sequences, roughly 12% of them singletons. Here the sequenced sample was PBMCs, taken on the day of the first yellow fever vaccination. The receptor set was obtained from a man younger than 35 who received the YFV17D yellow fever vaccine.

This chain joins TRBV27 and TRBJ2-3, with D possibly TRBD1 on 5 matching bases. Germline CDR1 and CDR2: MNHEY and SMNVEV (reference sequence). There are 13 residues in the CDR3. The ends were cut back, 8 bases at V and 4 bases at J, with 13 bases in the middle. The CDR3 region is CASFPGNADTQYF. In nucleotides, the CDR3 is TGTGCCAGCTTTCCAGGGAACGCAGATACGCAGTATTTT.

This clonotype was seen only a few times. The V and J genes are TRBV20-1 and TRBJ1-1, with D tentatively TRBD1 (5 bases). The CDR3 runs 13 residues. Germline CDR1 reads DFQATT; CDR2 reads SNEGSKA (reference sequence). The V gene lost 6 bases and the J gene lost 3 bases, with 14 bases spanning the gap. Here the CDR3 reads CSAPDISDTEAFF. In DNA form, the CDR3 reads TGCAGTGCGCCGGACATATCGGACACTGAAGCTTTCTTT.

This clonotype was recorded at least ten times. The DNA of the CDR3 is TGTGCCAGCAGTTTAACCGGACAGCTGAACACTGAAGCTTTCTTT. Translated: CASSLTGQLNTEAFF. This chain uses TRBV27 with TRBJ1-1, with D perhaps matching TRBD1 (6 bases). Germline loops: CDR1 MNHEY, CDR2 SMNVEV (reference sequence). The CDR3 sequence is 15 residues long. Trimming shortened V by 2 bases and J by 0 bases, and 10 bases separated the two germline ends.

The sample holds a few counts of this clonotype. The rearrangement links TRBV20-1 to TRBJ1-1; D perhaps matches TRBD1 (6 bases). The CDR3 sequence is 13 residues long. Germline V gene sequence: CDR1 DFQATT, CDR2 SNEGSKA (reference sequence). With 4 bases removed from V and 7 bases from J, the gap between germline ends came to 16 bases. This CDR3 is CSATGTPKHEAFF. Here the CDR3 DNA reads TGCAGTGCTACCGGGACACCAAAGCATGAAGCTTTCTTT.

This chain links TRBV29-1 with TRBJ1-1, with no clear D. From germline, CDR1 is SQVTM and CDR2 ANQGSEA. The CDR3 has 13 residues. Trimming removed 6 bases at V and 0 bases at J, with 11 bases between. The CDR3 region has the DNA TGCAGCGTCATTAGGTCGCTGAACACTGAAGCTTTCTTT. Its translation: CSVIRSLNTEAFF.

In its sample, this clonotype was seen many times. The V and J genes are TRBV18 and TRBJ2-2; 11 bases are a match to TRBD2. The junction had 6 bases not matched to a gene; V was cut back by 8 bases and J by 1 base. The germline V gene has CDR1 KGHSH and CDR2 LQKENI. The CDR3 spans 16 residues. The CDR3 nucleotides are TGTGCCAGCCGAACTAGCGGGGGCCAGAACACCGGGGAGCTGTTTTTT. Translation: CASRTSGGQNTGELFF. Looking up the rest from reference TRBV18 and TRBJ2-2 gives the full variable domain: NAGVMQNPRHLVRRRGQEARLRCSPMKGHSHVYWYRQLPEEGLKFMVYLQKENIIDESGMPKERFSAEFPKEGPSILRIQQVVRGDSAAYFCASRTSGGQNTGELFFGEGSRLTVL.

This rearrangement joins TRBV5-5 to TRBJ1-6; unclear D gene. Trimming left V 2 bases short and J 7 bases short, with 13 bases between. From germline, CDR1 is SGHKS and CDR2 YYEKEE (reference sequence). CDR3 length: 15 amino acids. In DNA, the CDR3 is TGTGCCAGCAGCTTTGGGATCCTCGGGAATTCACCCCTCCACTTT. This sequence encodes CASSFGILGNSPLHF.

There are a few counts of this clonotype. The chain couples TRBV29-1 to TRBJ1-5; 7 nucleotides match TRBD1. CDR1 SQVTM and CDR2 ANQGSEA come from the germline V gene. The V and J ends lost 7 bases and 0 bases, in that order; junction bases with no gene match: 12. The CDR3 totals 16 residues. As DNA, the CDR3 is TGCAGCGGAGCCCGGGACAGTTCATATAGCAATCAGCCCCAGCATTTT. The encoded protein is CSGARDSSYSNQPQHF.